The T cell receptor (beta chain) described here comes from a study of T cell changes during pregnancy in multiple sclerosis. Data came from immunoSEQ multiplex PCR; TCRdb stores just in-frame clones and leaves some out. This table holds roughly 29,000 clones, around nine tenths found once. The input for sequencing was CD8+ T cells from peripheral blood mononuclear cells, taken before pregnancy. This TCR came from a female donor with multiple sclerosis, enrolled in a pregnancy study.

This CDR3 is CASSQVWDSIHYGYTF. The CDR3 DNA sequence: TGCGCCAGCAGCCAAGTATGGGACAGCATTCACTATGGCTACACCTTC. V and J are TRBV4-3 and TRBJ1-2, with 7 bases fitting TRBD1. Trimming cost V 1 base and J 3 bases; bases outside gene matches: 8. Per the germline V gene, CDR1 is LGHNA and CDR2 is YSLEER. This CDR3 is 16 amino acids long.